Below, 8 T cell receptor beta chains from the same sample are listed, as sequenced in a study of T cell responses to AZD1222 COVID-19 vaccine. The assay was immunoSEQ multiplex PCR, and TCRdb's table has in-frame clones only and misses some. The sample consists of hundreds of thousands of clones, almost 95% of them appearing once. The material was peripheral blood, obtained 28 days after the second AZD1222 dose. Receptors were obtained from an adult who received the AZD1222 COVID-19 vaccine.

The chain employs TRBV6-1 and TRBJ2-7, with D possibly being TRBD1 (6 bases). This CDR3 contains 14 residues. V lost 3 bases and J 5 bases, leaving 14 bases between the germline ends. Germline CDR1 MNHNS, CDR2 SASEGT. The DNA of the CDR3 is TGTGCCAGCAGTGATTACGGACAGTTCCACGAGCAGTACTTC. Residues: CASSDYGQFHEQYF.

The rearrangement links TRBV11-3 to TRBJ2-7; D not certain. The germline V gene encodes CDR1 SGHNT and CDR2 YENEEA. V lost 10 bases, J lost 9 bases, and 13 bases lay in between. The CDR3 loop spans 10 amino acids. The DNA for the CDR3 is TGTGCCACCGACCTGGCCCCGCAGTACTTC. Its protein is CATDLAPQYF.

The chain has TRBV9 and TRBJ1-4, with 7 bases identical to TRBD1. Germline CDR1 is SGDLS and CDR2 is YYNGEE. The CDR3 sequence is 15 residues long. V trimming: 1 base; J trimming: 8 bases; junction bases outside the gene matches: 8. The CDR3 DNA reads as TGTGCCAGCAGCGTAAAAGAGGGGGCAGGAGAAAAACTGTTTTTT. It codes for CASSVKEGAGEKLFF.

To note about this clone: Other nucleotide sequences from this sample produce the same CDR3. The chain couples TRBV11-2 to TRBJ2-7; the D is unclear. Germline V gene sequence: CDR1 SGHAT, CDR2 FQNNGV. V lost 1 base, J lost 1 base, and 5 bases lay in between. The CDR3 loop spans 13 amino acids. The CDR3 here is CASSLGVSYEQYF. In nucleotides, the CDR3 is TGTGCCAGCAGCTTAGGGGTTTCCTACGAGCAGTACTTC. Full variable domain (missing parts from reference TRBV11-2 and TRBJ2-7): EAGVAQSPRYKIIEKRQSVAFWCNPISGHATLYWYQQILGQGPKLLIQFQNNGVVDDSQLPKDRFSAERLKGVDSTLKIQPAKLEDSAVYLCASSLGVSYEQYFGPGTRLTVT.

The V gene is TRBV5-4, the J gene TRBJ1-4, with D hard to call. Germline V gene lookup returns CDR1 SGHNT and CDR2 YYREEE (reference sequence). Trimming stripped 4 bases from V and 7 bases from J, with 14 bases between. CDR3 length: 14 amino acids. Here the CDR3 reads CASSQDEGSEKLFF. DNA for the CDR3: TGTGCCAGCAGCCAAGATGAGGGATCTGAAAAACTGTTTTTT. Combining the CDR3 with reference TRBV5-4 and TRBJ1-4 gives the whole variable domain ETGVTQSPTHLIKTRGQQVTLRCSSQSGHNTVSWYQQALGQGPQFIFQYYREEENGRGNFPPRFSGLQFPNYSSELNVNALELDDSALYLCASSQDEGSEKLFFGSGTQLSVL.

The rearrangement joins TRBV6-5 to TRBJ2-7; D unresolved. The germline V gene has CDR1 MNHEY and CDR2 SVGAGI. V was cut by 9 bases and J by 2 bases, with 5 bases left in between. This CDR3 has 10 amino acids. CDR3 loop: CASLTYEQYF. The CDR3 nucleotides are TGTGCCAGTCTAACCTACGAGCAGTACTTC.

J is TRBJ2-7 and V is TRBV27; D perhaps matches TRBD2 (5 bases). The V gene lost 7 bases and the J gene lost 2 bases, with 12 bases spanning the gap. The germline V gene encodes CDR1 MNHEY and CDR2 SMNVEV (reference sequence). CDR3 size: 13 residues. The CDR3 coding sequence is TGTGCCAGCAAATCGCGGGCGACCTACGAGCAGTACTTC. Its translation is CASKSRATYEQYF.

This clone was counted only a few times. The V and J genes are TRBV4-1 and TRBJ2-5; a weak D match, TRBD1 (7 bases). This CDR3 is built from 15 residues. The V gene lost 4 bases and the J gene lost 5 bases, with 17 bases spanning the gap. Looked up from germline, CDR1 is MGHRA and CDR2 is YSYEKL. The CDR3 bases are TGCGCCAGCAGCCCCAGGGGGGAGCTCGAGGAGACCCAGTACTTC. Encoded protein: CASSPRGELEETQYF.